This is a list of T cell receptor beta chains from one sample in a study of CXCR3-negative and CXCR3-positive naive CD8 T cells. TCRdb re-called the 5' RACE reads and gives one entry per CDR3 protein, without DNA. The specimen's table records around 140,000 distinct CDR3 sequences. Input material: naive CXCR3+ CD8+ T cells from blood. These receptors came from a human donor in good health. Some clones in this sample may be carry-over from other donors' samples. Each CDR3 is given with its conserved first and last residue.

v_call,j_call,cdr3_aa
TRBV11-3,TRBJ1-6,CASHPMNSPLHF
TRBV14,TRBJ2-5,CASSQGWAMGQETQYF
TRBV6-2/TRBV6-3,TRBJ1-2,CASSYDSSYGYTF
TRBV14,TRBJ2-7,CASRDRGHYEQYF
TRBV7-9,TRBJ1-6,CASSFGTDAYNSPLHF
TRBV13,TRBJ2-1,CASTTVGLAGNNEQFF
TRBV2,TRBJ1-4,CASSATGWGEKLFF
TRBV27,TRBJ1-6,CASRPGSDLSSYNSPLHF
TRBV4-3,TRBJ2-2,CASSQDRSMGGLRELFF
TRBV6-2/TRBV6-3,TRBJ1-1,CASIHHNTEAFF
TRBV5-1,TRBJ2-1,CASSPYGESSYNEQFF
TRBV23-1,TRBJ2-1,CASSSGESSYNEQFF
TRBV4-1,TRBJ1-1,CASSQHSDLRDRNTEAFF
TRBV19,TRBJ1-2,CASSSGVYGYTF
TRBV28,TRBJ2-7,CASSPTGSGKTYEQYF
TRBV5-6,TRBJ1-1,CASSVWRVNTDAFF
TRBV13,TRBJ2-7,CASSRRREQYF
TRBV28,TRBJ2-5,CASTSPWSGRQETQYF
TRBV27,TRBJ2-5,CASSPIAGGLETQYF
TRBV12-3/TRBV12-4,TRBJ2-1,CASIHGYNEQFF
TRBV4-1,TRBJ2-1,CASSRDQSGSAYNEQFF
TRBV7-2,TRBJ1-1,CASTFSDMKTGTEAFF
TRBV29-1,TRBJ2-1,CSVIRAGDELNEQFF
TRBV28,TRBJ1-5,CASSEEREPQHF
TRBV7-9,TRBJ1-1,CASSFRSGENTEAFF
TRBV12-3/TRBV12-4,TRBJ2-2,CASSFGANTGELFF
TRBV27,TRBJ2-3,CASSFRSSETDTQYF
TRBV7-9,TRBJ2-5,CASLEDRFQETQYF
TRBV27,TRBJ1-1,CASNYGYEAFF
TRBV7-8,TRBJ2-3,CASRPEDSGTDTQYF
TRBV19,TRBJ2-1,CASTTGIYNEQFF
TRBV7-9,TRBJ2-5,CASSLAWRAQETQYF
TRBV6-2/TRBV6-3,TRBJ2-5,CASSMLAVAMETQYF
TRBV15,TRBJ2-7,CATSPGSGNSYEQYF
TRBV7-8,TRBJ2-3,CASSLARMTDTQYF
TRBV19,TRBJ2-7,CASSGGLAMEQYF
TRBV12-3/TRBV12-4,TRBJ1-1,CASSLALGNTEAFF
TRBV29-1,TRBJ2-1,CSVVDWTNEQFF
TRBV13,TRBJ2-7,CASSFRLATYEQYF
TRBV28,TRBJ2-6,CASSSPDRASGANVLTF
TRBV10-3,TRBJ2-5,CAISDPGSQETQYF
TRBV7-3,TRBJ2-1,CASSLQYVGGLSSYNEQFF
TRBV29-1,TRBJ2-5,CSVDFLQETQYF
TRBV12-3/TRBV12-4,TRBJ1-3,CASSYQGSGNTIYF
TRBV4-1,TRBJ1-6,CASSQIRGLNSPLHF
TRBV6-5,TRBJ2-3,CASSYIAGASDTQYF
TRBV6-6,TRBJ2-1,CASTSSGEQFF
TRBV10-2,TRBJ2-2,CASSESSSVDGELFF
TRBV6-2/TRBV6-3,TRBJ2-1,CASLGNRGYYNEQFF
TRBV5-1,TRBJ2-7,CASSLVPSLAYEQYF